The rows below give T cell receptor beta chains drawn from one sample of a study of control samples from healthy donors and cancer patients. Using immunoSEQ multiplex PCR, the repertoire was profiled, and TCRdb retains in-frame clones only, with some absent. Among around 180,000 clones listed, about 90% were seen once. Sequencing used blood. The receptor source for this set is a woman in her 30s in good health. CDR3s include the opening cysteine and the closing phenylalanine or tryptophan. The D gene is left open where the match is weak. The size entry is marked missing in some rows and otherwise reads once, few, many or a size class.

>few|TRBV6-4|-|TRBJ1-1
TGTGCCAGCAGGAAGGCAGAGAACACTGAAGCTTTCTTT
CASRKAENTEAFF
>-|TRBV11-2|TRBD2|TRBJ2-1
TGTGCCAGCAGCTTAGGCGGGAGGGCCAGGGATGAGCAGTTCTTC
CASSLGGRARDEQFF
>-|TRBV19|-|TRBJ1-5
TGTGCCAGTAGTGACGGGACCCGAAGGGATCAGCCCCAGCATTTT
CASSDGTRRDQPQHF
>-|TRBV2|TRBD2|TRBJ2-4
TGTGCCAGCGCCAGGTCAGGACTAGCGGGGGTACTAGCCAAAAACATTCAGTACTTC
CASARSGLAGVLAKNIQYF
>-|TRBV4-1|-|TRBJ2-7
TGCGCCAGCAGCCAAAAATTAGCGGAAAGCTCCTACGAGCAGTACTTC
CASSQKLAESSYEQYF
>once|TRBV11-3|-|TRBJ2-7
TGTGCCAGCTCCTCAGCGGGTTCCTACGAGCAGTACTTC
CASSSAGSYEQYF
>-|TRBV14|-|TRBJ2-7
TGTGCCAGCAGCCAAGGGATCGTTTACGAGCAGTACTTC
CASSQGIVYEQYF
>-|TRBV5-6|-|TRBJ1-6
TGTGCCAGCAGCTTGGGCAGTTCACCCCTCCACTTT
CASSLGSSPLHF
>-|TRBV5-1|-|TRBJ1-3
TGCGCCAGCAGCCCTGGACGGACCTCTGGAAACACCATATATTTT
CASSPGRTSGNTIYF
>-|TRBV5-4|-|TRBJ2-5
TGTGCCAGCAGCTTACCTCAGGGTAAAGAGACCCAGTACTTC
CASSLPQGKETQYF
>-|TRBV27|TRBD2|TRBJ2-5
TGTGCCAGCAGTTTGTCTAGCGGGAGGGTTGAGACCCAGTACTTC
CASSLSSGRVETQYF
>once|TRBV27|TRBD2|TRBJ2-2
TGTGCCAGCAGTTTATTCGGCGGGGGGAGGAGGGAGCTGTTTTTT
CASSLFGGGRRELFF
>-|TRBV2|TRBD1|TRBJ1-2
TGTGCCAGCAGCGGTGACAGGGGGCGACACTATGGCTACACCTTC
CASSGDRGRHYGYTF
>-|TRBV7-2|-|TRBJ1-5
TGTGCCAGCAGCTTCCACTTAAATCAGCCCCAGCATTTT
CASSFHLNQPQHF
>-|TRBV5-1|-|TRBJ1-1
TGCGCCAGCAGGAGGACATCCGCCCTTACAATGAACACTGAAGCTTTCTTC
CASRRTSALTMNTEAFF
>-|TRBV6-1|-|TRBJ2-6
TGTGCCAGCAGTGAAGTAGGGGGGAGCGGGGCCAACGTCCTGACTTTC
CASSEVGGSGANVLTF
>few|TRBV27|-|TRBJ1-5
TGTGCCAGCAGTGTTAGGGGCAATCAGCCCCAGCATTTT
CASSVRGNQPQHF
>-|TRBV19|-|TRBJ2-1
TGTGCCAGTAGTATTATTGGGTCCTACAATGAGCAGTTCTTC
CASSIIGSYNEQFF
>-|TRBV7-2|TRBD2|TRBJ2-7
TGTGCCAGCAGCTTAGTCCCTGGTGGGGCTAGCGGCTCCTACGAGCAGTACTTC
CASSLVPGGASGSYEQYF
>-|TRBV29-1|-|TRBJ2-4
TGCAGCGTCAAGGACTCTTTAACCAAAAACATTCAGTACTTC
CSVKDSLTKNIQYF
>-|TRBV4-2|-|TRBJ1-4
TGTGCCAGCAGCTCTCCCGAGGGGGGCCGGGAAAAACTGTTTTTT
CASSSPEGGREKLFF
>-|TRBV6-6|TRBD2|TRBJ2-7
TGTGCCAGCAGTTACGCACTAGCGGCTGAGCAGTACTTC
CASSYALAAEQYF
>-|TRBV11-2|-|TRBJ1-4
TGTGCCAGCAGCTTAAGACGAAAAACTGTTTTT
CASSLRRKTVF
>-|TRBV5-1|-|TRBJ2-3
TGCGCCAGCAGCTTGGTGCAGGGTACCACAGATACGCAGTATTTT
CASSLVQGTTDTQYF
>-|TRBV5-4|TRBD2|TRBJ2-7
TGTGCCAGCAAAATAGCGGGAGGAACCTTCTACGAGCAGTACTTC
CASKIAGGTFYEQYF
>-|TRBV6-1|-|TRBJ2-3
TGTGCCAGCAGTGATTTGGGGAATACGCAGTATTTT
CASSDLGNTQYF
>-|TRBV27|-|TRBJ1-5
TGTGCCAGCAGCCCGTCGACAGCCACGGGGCCCCAGCATTTT
CASSPSTATGPQHF
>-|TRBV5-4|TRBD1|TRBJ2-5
TGTGCCAGCAGCCCCGGACAGGGGGGAGAGACCCAGTACTTC
CASSPGQGGETQYF
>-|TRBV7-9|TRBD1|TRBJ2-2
TGTGCCAGCAGATCCTCGCGAGACAGGGGGCGGTCCGGGGAGCTGTTTTTT
CASRSSRDRGRSGELFF
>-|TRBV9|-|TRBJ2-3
TGTGCCAGCAGCGTCAGCTCCCTCACAGATACGCAGTATTTT
CASSVSSLTDTQYF
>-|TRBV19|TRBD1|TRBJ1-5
TGTGCCAGTAGTACGCTTGGACAGGGGGCTGGCAGTCAGCCCCAGCATTTT
CASSTLGQGAGSQPQHF
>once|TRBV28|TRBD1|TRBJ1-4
TGTGCCAGCAGTCTCCCGACAGGGGGCGCCGGTAATGAAAAACTGTTTTTT
CASSLPTGGAGNEKLFF
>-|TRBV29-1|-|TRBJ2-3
TGCAGCCTCTCCTCGGGGGCCTACACAGATACGCAGTATTTT
CSLSSGAYTDTQYF
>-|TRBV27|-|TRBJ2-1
TGTGCCATCGCCCTAAGCGGGCCATCCTACAATGAGCAGTTCTTC
CAIALSGPSYNEQFF
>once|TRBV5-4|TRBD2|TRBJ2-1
TGTGCCAGCAGCCCGCCGATGACTAGCGGCAATGAGCAGTTCTTC
CASSPPMTSGNEQFF
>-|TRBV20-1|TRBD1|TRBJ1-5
TGCAGTGCTAGTTTTGACAGGGTAATAAGTGGGCAGCCCCAGCATTTT
CSASFDRVISGQPQHF
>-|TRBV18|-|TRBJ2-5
TGTGCCAGCTCACCGGGAGGTGTGGAGACCCAGTACTTC
CASSPGGVETQYF
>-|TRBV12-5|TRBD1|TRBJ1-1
TGTGCTAGTGTAGGACAGGGGCGGGCTGAAGCTTTCTTT
CASVGQGRAEAFF
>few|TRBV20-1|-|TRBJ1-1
TGCAGTGCTGAGCATCACACTGAAGCTTTCTTT
CSAEHHTEAFF
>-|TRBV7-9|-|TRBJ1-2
TGTGCCAGCAGCTTAGTAGGCAGATCCAACTATGGCTACACCTTC
CASSLVGRSNYGYTF
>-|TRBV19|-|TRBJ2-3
TGTGCCAGTAGTATGGGGCCGAGGACAGATACGCAGTATTTT
CASSMGPRTDTQYF
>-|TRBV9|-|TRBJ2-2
TGTGCCAGCAGCGTATCCCCGAACGGGGAGCTGTTTTTT
CASSVSPNGELFF